A single T cell receptor (beta chain) is shown here with its context. Since a much larger clone is just one base distant, this may be a read error. TCRdb itself ran the 5' RACE reads through MiXCR, one entry per CDR3 protein. The table lists approximately 11,000 distinct CDR3 sequences, under 35% of them singletons. The sorted Tregs were CD4+CD25+CD127-/low cells. V lost 3 bases and J 7 bases, leaving 15 bases between the germline ends. CDR3 length: 14 residues. Germline V CDR1 and CDR2: MGHDK, SYGVNS. Material for sequencing was Tregs sorted from a lymph node. V is TRBV25-1 and J is TRBJ1-2; D is unclear. The receptor was derived from a female donor with breast cancer. The CDR3: CASSDPVRAGGYTF. CDR3 DNA sequence: TGTGCCAGCAGTGACCCCGTTCGGGCTGGTGGCTACACCTTC.